Listed here are 18 T cell receptor beta chains from one sample, sequenced in a study of blood T cells in healthy people across ages. A second PCR, run for 7 to 11 cycles, used a sample-barcoded 5' primer plus a J-beta primer mix. One entry per CDR3 protein results from TCRdb running MiXCR on the 5' RACE reads. The table lists around 800,000 distinct CDR3 sequences, 20% to 30% of them singletons, with around 3% in the top ten. This sample also appeared in a second study, on T cells of mothers and their children.

The material sequenced was blood. The receptors come from a boy younger than 18 in good health.

The chain combines TRBV2 with TRBJ2-7; D may be TRBD2 (6 bases). Germline CDR1 is SNHLY and CDR2 is FYNNEI. V was shortened by 2 bases and J by 3 bases, with 11 bases between the two germline ends. The CDR3 is 14 residues long. The CDR3 sequence: CASSEPGVYYEQYF. CDR3 DNA: TGTGCCAGCAGTGAACCGGGGGTTTACTACGAGCAGTACTTC.

Only a few counts were recorded for this clonotype. V usage is TRBV29-1 and J usage is TRBJ2-7; D is undetermined. Germline CDR1 is SQVTM and CDR2 is ANQGSEA. V dropped 6 bases and J dropped 9 bases, with 18 bases sitting between them. The CDR3 runs 12 residues. CDR3 residues: CSVKGSAVGQYF. The CDR3 bases are TGCAGCGTAAAGGGTTCCGCCGTGGGGCAGTACTTC.

The genes are TRBV11-2 and TRBJ2-3, with D hard to call. Trimming stripped 6 bases from V and 4 bases from J, with 8 bases between. This CDR3 is 12 amino acids long. Germline values: CDR1 SGHAT, CDR2 FQNNGV. This chain's CDR3 is CASSSWADTQYF. In DNA form, the CDR3 reads TGTGCCAGCAGTTCCTGGGCAGATACGCAGTATTTT.

The chain has TRBV6-4 and TRBJ2-1, with a weak D call TRBD1 (6 bases). V lost 5 bases and J 0 bases, leaving 14 bases between the germline ends. CDR1 MRHNA and CDR2 SNTAGT come from the germline V gene. The CDR3 sequence is 16 residues long. The CDR3 here is CASSTGHSLSYNEQFF. The CDR3 DNA sequence: TGTGCCAGCAGTACGGGACACTCCCTCTCCTACAATGAGCAGTTCTTC.

This clonotype was found a few times. V and J are TRBV6-1 and TRBJ2-7; D is unclear. V was cut by 2 bases and J by 6 bases, with 11 bases left in between. Germline lookup yields CDR1 MNHNS and CDR2 SASEGT. This CDR3 contains 13 residues. This CDR3 is CASSELGHGEQYF. The DNA of the CDR3 is TGTGCCAGCAGTGAACTGGGCCATGGCGAGCAGTACTTC.

The chain carries TRBV4-2 and TRBJ1-3; D not resolved. CDR3 length equals 15 residues. Germline CDR1 reads LGHNA; CDR2 reads YNFKEQ. Trimming took 1 base from V and 0 from J, leaving 7 bases between them. The CDR3 nucleotides read TGTGCCAGCAGCCAAGGCAGGCTCTCTGGAAACACCATATATTTT. Its translation is CASSQGRLSGNTIYF.

The chain joins TRBV18 to TRBJ1-2; TRBD1 aligns across 10 bases. The germline V gene encodes CDR1 KGHSH and CDR2 LQKENI. With 6 bases clipped from V and 6 bases from J, the junction kept 7 bases outside the gene matches. CDR3 length: 14 residues. The CDR3 is CASSRDRGFNGYTF. DNA for the CDR3: TGTGCCAGCTCCCGGGACAGGGGTTTCAATGGCTACACCTTC.

The rearrangement joins TRBV7-9 to TRBJ2-4; no clear D gene. With 5 bases removed from V and 7 bases from J, the gap between germline ends came to 9 bases. The CDR3 is 12 residues long. The germline V gene has CDR1 SEHNR and CDR2 FQNEAQ (reference sequence). The CDR3 reads CASSNSGNIQYF. CDR3 nucleotide sequence: TGTGCCAGCAGCAACAGTGGTAACATTCAGTACTTC.

The rearrangement links TRBV6-5 to TRBJ1-4, with D perhaps matching TRBD1 (5 bases). Germline loops: CDR1 MNHEY, CDR2 SVGAGI. The CDR3 has 17 amino acids. V lost 0 bases to trimming and J lost 7 bases, with 18 bases between them. The CDR3 spells CASSYSPGTTSGEKLFF. The CDR3 DNA follows: TGTGCCAGCAGTTACTCGCCCGGGACGACCTCTGGTGAAAAACTGTTTTTT.

This clonotype came up a few times. The gene calls are TRBV28 and TRBJ2-1; 9 bases line up with TRBD2. This CDR3 contains 15 residues. V shed 7 bases and J 4 bases; nucleotides not matched to a gene: 8. Per the germline V gene, CDR1 is MDHEN and CDR2 is SYDVKM. The CDR3 here is CASMRAGGPYNEQFF. The CDR3 DNA sequence: TGTGCCAGCATGAGGGCGGGGGGGCCTTACAATGAGCAGTTCTTC.

The sample holds a few counts of this clonotype. The chain has TRBV12-3 or TRBV12-4 and TRBJ2-5, with D hard to call. Trimming pared 3 bases from V and 5 bases from J, leaving 13 bases between. This CDR3 has 14 residues. This chain's CDR3 is CASSLLGVLETQYF. CDR3 DNA: TGTGCCAGCAGTTTGCTGGGCGTTCTCGAGACCCAGTACTTC.

This clonotype came up a few times. This rearrangement joins TRBV30 to TRBJ1-4; D is uncertain. CDR1 is GTSNPN, CDR2 SVGIG, per germline (reference sequence). Trimming pared 0 bases from V and 5 bases from J, leaving 7 bases between. The CDR3 spans 13 residues. The CDR3 DNA reads as TGTGCCTGGAGTGTTGAGACAAATGAAAAACTGTTTTTT. It encodes CAWSVETNEKLFF.

This clonotype occurred many times. V gene TRBV7-9 combines with J gene TRBJ2-5, with D possibly TRBD2 on 6 matching bases. V lost 5 bases and J lost 5, with 12 bases in between. CDR1 SEHNR and CDR2 FQNEAQ come from the germline V gene (reference sequence). The CDR3 runs 13 residues. CDR3 sequence (DNA): TGTGCCAGCAGCACGCGAGGGAGGGAGACCCAGTACTTC. It translates to CASSTRGRETQYF.

This chain uses TRBV7-3 with TRBJ2-3, with TRBD1 matching 8 bases. The CDR3 loop spans 16 amino acids. The germline gives CDR1 SGHTA, CDR2 FQGTGA. V lost 0 bases, J lost 9 bases, and 11 bases stayed unmatched. As DNA, the CDR3 is TGTGCCAGCAGCTTAACCCCCAGGGGGCTCCCCGGGACGCAGTATTTT. It is translated as CASSLTPRGLPGTQYF. The complete variable domain, with remaining parts taken from reference TRBV7-3 and TRBJ2-3, reads GAGVSQTPSNKVTEKGKYVELRCDPISGHTALYWYRQSLGQGPEFLIYFQGTGAADDSGLPNDRFFAVRPEGSVSTLKIQRTERGDSAVYLCASSLTPRGLPGTQYFGPGTRLTVL.

The chain is built from TRBV5-1 and TRBJ2-2, with D tentatively TRBD1 or TRBD2 (5 bases each). The CDR3 is 13 amino acids. Germline CDR1 SGHRS, CDR2 YFSETQ. The V end lost 7 bases, the J end lost 4 bases, and 11 bases lay between the germline ends. In DNA form, the CDR3 reads TGCGCCAGCGAACCAGGGAGCACCGGGGAGCTGTTTTTT. This codes for CASEPGSTGELFF. The whole variable domain, filled in from reference TRBV5-1 and TRBJ2-2, reads KAGVTQTPRYLIKTRGQQVTLSCSPISGHRSVSWYQQTPGQGLQFLFEYFSETQRNKGNFPGRFSGRQFSNSRSEMNVSTLELGDSALYLCASEPGSTGELFFGEGSRLTVL.

J is TRBJ2-5 and V is TRBV11-1; either TRBD1 or TRBD2 may fit D (5 bases each). The V gene's germline CDR1 is SGHAT and CDR2 FQDESV (reference sequence). This CDR3 region has 16 residues. Deletions cut 4 bases from V and 1 base from J, with 16 bases between. The CDR3 reads CASSSLGPVGQETQYF. CDR3 in DNA: TGTGCCAGCAGCTCGTTGGGACCTGTTGGCCAAGAGACCCAGTACTTC.

This clonotype showed up just a few times. The CDR3, as DNA: TGTGCCAGCAGCTTAGAGCGGACTGCCAAAGAGACCCAGTACTTC. Residues: CASSLERTAKETQYF. The chain has TRBV7-9 and TRBJ2-5; D might be TRBD2 (5 bases). The length of the CDR3 is 15 residues. Trimming took 1 base from V and 3 from J, leaving 12 bases between them. Germline CDR1 and CDR2: SEHNR and FQNEAQ (reference sequence).

This clonotype was seen a few times. The rearrangement joins TRBV20-1 to TRBJ2-4, with a possible D match to TRBD2 (5 bases). This CDR3 region has 13 residues. The V and J ends lost 5 bases and 4 bases respectively, with 12 bases between them. Germline loops: CDR1 DFQATT, CDR2 SNEGSKA (reference sequence). CDR3 region: CSAPEGRKNIQYF. CDR3 in DNA: TGCAGTGCTCCAGAGGGCAGAAAAAACATTCAGTACTTC.